This is a list of T cell receptor beta chains from one sample in a study of T cell responses to AZD1222 COVID-19 vaccine. The repertoire was sequenced with immunoSEQ multiplex PCR; TCRdb's copy has only in-frame clones and lacks some. The table records 150,000 to 200,000 clones, approximately 94% of them present only once. Here the sequenced sample was peripheral blood, taken 28 days after the second AZD1222 dose. All receptors come from an adult who received the AZD1222 COVID-19 vaccine. CDR3s include the opening cysteine and the closing phenylalanine or tryptophan. Fields, in order: clone size, J gene, V gene, D gene, CDR3 DNA, CDR3 protein. D genes are given only for firm matches. A clone size is listed for some rows: how often the clone was seen (once, few, many), or a class if it is expanded.

>-|TRBJ2-7|TRBV12-3/TRBV12-4|-
TGTGCCAGCAGTTTAGGGGATTCCTACGAGCAGTACTTC
CASSLGDSYEQYF
>-|TRBJ1-1|TRBV7-3|-
TGTGCCAGCAGTACAACAGGGCTGAACACTGAAGCTTTCTTT
CASSTTGLNTEAFF
>-|TRBJ1-5|TRBV4-2|TRBD1
TGTGCCAGCAGCCGGAACAGGGGGCTAAATCAGCCCCAGCATTTT
CASSRNRGLNQPQHF
>-|TRBJ1-5|TRBV2|-
TGTGCCAGCAGTGGTCCCAATCAGCCCCAGCATTTT
CASSGPNQPQHF
>-|TRBJ1-1|TRBV28|-
TGTGCCAGCAGCCCGCCCGGAAGAGGGGCTTTCTTT
CASSPPGRGAFF
>once|TRBJ2-1|TRBV4-3|-
TGCGCCAGCAGTTTTCAAATCGATGAGCAGTTCTTC
CASSFQIDEQFF
>-|TRBJ1-5|TRBV18|-
TGTGCCAGCTCACCAACCGCGGGGCATCAGCCCCAGCATTTT
CASSPTAGHQPQHF
>-|TRBJ1-2|TRBV6-5|-
TGTGCCAGCAACCCCGACACCGCGGGAAACTATGGCTACACCTTC
CASNPDTAGNYGYTF
>-|TRBJ1-2|TRBV5-1|-
TGCGCCAGCAGCTTACAGGGAGGTTATGGCTACACCTTC
CASSLQGGYGYTF
>-|TRBJ2-7|TRBV6-5|-
TGTGCCAGCAGTTACTCCGTGGGGCCACCCTCCTACGAGCAGTACTTC
CASSYSVGPPSYEQYF
>once|TRBJ2-7|TRBV12-3/TRBV12-4|-
TGTGCCAGCAGTTTAGGCAAGTCCTACGAGCAGTACTTC
CASSLGKSYEQYF
>-|TRBJ1-6|TRBV5-4|-
TGTGCCAGCAGCCCGCAATTGTCAGGGGATTCACCCCTCCACTTT
CASSPQLSGDSPLHF
>-|TRBJ2-3|TRBV5-1|TRBD1
TGCGCCAGCAGATCAGGGGGCGCGGGCACAGATACGCAGTATTTT
CASRSGGAGTDTQYF
>-|TRBJ2-7|TRBV2|-
TGTGCCAGCAGCCAACAGTACGAGCAGTACTTC
CASSQQYEQYF
>-|TRBJ1-1|TRBV6-1|-
TGTGCCAGCAGTGAAGCGGGGGGGCGCGTGAACACTGAAGCTTTCTTT
CASSEAGGRVNTEAFF
>-|TRBJ2-3|TRBV19|-
TGTGCCAGTAGTAGTGGGGGTCACCCCCGGGATACGCAGTATTTT
CASSSGGHPRDTQYF
>-|TRBJ2-1|TRBV30|TRBD2
TGTGCCTGGTCCAGCGGGAGGAAGGATGAGCAGTTCTTC
CAWSSGRKDEQFF
>-|TRBJ1-4|TRBV7-9|TRBD1
TGTGCCAGCCGAACAGGGGGTGAAAAACTGTTTTTT
CASRTGGEKLFF
>-|TRBJ1-2|TRBV10-2|-
TGCGCCAGCTGCGGGGTCGGGGGGGCCCGTAATGGCTACACCTTC
CASCGVGGARNGYTF
>-|TRBJ2-1|TRBV7-3|-
TGTGCCAGCAGCTTAGGTCAGGGTTCCTACAATGAGCAGTTCTTC
CASSLGQGSYNEQFF
>-|TRBJ2-1|TRBV10-3|TRBD2
TGTGCCATCAGCCTAGCGGAGTACAATGAGCAGTTCTTC
CAISLAEYNEQFF
>-|TRBJ1-1|TRBV20-1|-
TGCAGTGCTATCGGGGACACTGAAGCTTTCTTT
CSAIGDTEAFF
>-|TRBJ2-3|TRBV11-3|TRBD2
TGTGCCAGCAGCTTAGGACTAGCCCTAGCGGAGGATACGCAGTATTTT
CASSLGLALAEDTQYF
>-|TRBJ2-2|TRBV3-1/TRBV3-2|TRBD1
TGTGCCAGCAGCCGACAGGGGGCCGGGGAGCTGTTTTTT
CASSRQGAGELFF
>-|TRBJ1-5|TRBV6-1|TRBD1
TGTGCCAGCAGTGATATGATAACAGGGGGACAGCCCCAGCATTTT
CASSDMITGGQPQHF
>-|TRBJ2-5|TRBV6-6|TRBD2
TGTGCCAGCAGTTACTCAATAGGGACTACCCAAGAGACCCAGTACTTC
CASSYSIGTTQETQYF
>-|TRBJ2-2|TRBV11-2|TRBD2
TGTGCCAGCAGCTTAAAACCGTTTAGCGGGAGAAACACCGGGGAGCTGTTTTTT
CASSLKPFSGRNTGELFF
>-|TRBJ1-4|TRBV6-6|-
TGTGCCAGCAGCCCGAGCCATTTT
CASSPSHF
>-|TRBJ1-1|TRBV10-1|-
TGCGCCAGCAAGGAAGGACAGTTTGAAGCTTTCTTT
CASKEGQFEAFF
>-|TRBJ2-1|TRBV4-3|TRBD2
TGCGCCAGCAGCCAAGGGCGTCGGGGGAGGGATGAGCAGTTCTTC
CASSQGRRGRDEQFF
>-|TRBJ1-1|TRBV7-2|-
TGTGCCAGCAGCTTAGCGTGGATAAGTGAAGCTTTCTTT
CASSLAWISEAFF
>-|TRBJ1-1|TRBV2|TRBD1
TGTGCCAGCACCGACAGGGGGCAAACTGAAGCTTTCTTT
CASTDRGQTEAFF
>-|TRBJ1-5|TRBV19|-
TGTGCCAGTAGTATAGCAGGGGTCCATCAGCCCCAGCATTTT
CASSIAGVHQPQHF
>-|TRBJ1-4|TRBV7-2|-
TGTGCCAGCAGCTTGGTGCAGGCTGAAAAACTGTTTTTT
CASSLVQAEKLFF
>-|TRBJ2-1|TRBV6-4|-
TGTGCCAGCAGTGACTCTAGCGGCTCCTACAATGAGCAGTTCTTC
CASSDSSGSYNEQFF